One and the same sample provided the 4 T cell receptor beta chains below, sequenced in a study of human T cells and chemical hapten exposure. Time point defined: patch test 3, about 24 weeks after DPC sensitization. The treatment was: therapeutic diphenylcyclopropenone sensitization with weekly scalp DPC. From the RACE reads, TCRdb called clonotypes with MiXCR, one entry per CDR3 protein. The data show over 55,000 distinct CDR3 sequences, approximately 12% seen once. The starting material was whole blood, obtained in connection with sensitization to the hapten diphenylcyclopropenone (DPC). The receptors were sampled from a woman between 45 and 65 years old with alopecia areata. Some clones in this sample may be carry-over from other donors' samples.

The V call is TRBV29-1, the J call TRBJ1-1, with TRBD1 matching 8 bases. CDR3 size: 15 residues. Trimming took 4 bases from V and 3 from J; bases not matched to a gene: 10. Germline V CDR1 and CDR2: SQVTM, ANQGSEA. CDR3 protein: CSVVDQQGVHTEAFF. The CDR3 DNA reads TGCAGCGTTGTAGATCAACAGGGGGTTCACACTGAAGCTTTCTTT.

This clonotype was counted between two and nine times. The J gene is TRBJ2-1, the V gene TRBV29-1; TRBD1 agrees at 7 bases. Per germline, CDR1 SQVTM and CDR2 ANQGSEA. The CDR3 sequence is 13 residues long. Trimming at V came to 4 bases and at J to 8 bases, leaving 8 bases not matched to a gene. The CDR3 spells CSVAETGYHEQFF. CDR3 DNA sequence: TGCAGCGTTGCTGAGACAGGGTATCATGAGCAGTTCTTC.

This clonotype was picked up many times. J is TRBJ2-1 and V is TRBV7-6, with 13 bases identical to TRBD2. The CDR3 sequence is 14 residues long. Germline CDR1 SGHVS, CDR2 FNYEAQ. Trimming took 4 bases from V and 9 from J; bases not matched to a gene: 3. In DNA form, the CDR3 reads TGTGCCAGCAGCTCGGGACTAGCGGGGAGTGAGCAGTTCTTC. Translated, it gives CASSSGLAGSEQFF.

This clonotype was observed many times. The rearrangement uses TRBV11-1 and TRBJ2-3; D perhaps matches TRBD2 (5 bases). CDR3 length equals 14 residues. The germline gives CDR1 SGHAT, CDR2 FQDESV (reference sequence). The ends were cut back, 7 bases at V and 6 bases at J, with 17 bases in the middle. DNA for the CDR3: TGTGCCAGCACCCTGGTCGGGGAAGGTGATACGCAGTATTTT. It specifies CASTLVGEGDTQYF.